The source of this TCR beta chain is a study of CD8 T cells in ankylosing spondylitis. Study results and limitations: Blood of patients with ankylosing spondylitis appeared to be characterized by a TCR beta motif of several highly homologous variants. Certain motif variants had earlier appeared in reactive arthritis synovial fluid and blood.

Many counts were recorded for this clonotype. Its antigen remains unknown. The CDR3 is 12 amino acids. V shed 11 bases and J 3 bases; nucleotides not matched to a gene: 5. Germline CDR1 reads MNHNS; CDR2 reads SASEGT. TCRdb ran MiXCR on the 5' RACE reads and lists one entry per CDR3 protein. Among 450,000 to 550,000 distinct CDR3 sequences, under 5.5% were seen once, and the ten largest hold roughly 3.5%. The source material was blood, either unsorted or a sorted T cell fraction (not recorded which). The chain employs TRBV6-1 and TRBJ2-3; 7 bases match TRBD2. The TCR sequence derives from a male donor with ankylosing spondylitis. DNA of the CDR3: TGTGCCGGCGATAGCGGGACAGATACGCAGTATTTT. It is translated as CAGDSGTDTQYF.